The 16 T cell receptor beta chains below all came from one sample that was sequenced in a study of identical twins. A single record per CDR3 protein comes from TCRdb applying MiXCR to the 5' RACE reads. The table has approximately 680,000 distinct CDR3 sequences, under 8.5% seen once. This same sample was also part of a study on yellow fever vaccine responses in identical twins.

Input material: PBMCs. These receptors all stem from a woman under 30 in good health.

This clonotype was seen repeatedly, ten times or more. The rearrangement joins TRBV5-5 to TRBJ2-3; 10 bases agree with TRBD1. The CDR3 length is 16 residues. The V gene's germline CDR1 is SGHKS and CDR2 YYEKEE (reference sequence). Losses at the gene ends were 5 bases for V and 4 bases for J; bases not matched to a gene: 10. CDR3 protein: CASSAAGTGVADTQYF. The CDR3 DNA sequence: TGTGCCAGCAGTGCAGCGGGGACAGGGGTAGCAGATACGCAGTATTTT.

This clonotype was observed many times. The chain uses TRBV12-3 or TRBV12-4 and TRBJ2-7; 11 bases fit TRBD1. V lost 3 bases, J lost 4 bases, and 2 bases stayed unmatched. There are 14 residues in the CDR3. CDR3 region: CASSFGTGGYEQYF. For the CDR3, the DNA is TGTGCCAGCAGTTTTGGGACAGGGGGGTACGAGCAGTACTTC.

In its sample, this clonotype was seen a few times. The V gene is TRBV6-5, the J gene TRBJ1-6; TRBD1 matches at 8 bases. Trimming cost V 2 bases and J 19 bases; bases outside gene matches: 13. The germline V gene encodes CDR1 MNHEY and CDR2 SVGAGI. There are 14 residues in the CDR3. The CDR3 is CASSYTSGGDGVHF. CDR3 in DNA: TGTGCCAGCAGTTACACTTCAGGGGGCGATGGGGTACACTTT.

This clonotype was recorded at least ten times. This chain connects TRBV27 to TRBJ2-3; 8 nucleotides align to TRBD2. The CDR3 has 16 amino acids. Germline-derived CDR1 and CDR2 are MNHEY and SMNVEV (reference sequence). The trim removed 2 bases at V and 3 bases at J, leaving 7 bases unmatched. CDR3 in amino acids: CASSLRAGAGTDTQYF. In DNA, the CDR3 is TGTGCCAGCAGTTTACGAGCGGGAGCGGGGACAGATACGCAGTATTTT.

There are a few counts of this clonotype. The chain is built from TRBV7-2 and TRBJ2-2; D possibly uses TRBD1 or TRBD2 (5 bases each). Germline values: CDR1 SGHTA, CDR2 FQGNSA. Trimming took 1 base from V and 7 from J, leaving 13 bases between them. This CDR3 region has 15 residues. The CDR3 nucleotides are TGTGCCAGCAGCTTAGGACAGATAGAGGGCGGGGAGCTGTTTTTT. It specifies CASSLGQIEGGELFF.

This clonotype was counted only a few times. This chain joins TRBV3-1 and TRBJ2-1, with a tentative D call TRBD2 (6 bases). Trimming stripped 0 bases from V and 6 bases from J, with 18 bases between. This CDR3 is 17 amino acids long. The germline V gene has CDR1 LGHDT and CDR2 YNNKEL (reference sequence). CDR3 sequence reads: CASSQDPPSAGFNEQFF. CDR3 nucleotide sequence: TGTGCCAGCAGCCAAGATCCGCCTAGCGCGGGCTTCAATGAGCAGTTCTTC.

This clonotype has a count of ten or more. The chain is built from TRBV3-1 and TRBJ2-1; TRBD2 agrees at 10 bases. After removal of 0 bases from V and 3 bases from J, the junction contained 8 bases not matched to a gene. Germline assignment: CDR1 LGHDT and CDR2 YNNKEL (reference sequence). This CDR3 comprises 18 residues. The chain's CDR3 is CASSQEAFGLAVYNEQFF. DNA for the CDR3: TGTGCCAGCAGCCAAGAGGCCTTCGGACTAGCGGTCTACAATGAGCAGTTCTTC.

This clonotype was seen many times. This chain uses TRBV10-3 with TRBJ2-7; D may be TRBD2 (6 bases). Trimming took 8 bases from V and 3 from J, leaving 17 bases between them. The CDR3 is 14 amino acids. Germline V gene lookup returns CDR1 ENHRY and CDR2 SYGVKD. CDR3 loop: CAIQRGLTIYEQYF. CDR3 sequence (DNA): TGTGCCATCCAGCGAGGACTAACCATCTACGAGCAGTACTTC.

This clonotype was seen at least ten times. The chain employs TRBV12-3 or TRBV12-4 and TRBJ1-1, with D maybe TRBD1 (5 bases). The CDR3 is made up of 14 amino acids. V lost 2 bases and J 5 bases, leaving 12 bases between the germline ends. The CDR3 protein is CASSLIRGDTEAFF. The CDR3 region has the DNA TGTGCCAGCAGTTTAATTCGGGGGGATACTGAAGCTTTCTTT.

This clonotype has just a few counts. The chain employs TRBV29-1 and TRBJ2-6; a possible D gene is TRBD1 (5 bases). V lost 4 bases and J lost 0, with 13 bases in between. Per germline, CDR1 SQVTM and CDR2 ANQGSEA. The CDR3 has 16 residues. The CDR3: CSVVGPVVSGANVLTF. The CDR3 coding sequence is TGCAGCGTTGTGGGGCCGGTTGTCTCTGGGGCCAACGTCCTGACTTTC.

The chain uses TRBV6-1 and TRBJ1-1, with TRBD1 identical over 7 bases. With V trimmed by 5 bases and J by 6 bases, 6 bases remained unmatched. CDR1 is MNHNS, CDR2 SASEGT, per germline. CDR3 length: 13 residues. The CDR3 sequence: CASSQTGFSEAFF. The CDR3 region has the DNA TGTGCCAGCAGTCAGACAGGGTTCTCTGAAGCTTTCTTT.

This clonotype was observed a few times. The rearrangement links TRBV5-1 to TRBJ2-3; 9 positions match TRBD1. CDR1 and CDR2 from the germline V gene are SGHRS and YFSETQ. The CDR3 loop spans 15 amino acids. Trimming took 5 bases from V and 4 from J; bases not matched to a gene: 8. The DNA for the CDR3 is TGCGCCAGCAGAGCCGGGACAGGGCGGTCAGATACGCAGTATTTT. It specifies CASRAGTGRSDTQYF.

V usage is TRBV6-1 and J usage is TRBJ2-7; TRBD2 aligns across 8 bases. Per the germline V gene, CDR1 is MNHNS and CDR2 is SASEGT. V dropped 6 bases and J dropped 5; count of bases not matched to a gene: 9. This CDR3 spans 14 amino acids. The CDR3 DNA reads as TGTGCCAGCAGCCCCCGGGAGGGCCGGAACGAGCAGTACTTC. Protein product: CASSPREGRNEQYF.

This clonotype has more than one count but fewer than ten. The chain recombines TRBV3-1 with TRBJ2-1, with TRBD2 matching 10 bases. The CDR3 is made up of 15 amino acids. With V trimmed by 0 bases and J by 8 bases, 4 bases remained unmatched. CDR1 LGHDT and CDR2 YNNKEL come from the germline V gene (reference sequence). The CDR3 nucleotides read TGTGCCAGCAGCCAAGACATAGCGGGAGGCGATGAGCAGTTCTTC. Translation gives CASSQDIAGGDEQFF.

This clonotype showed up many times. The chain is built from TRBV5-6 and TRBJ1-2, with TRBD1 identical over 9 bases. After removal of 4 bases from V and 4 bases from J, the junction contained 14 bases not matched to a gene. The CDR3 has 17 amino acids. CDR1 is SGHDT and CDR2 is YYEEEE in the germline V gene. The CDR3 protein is CASSGTGTGSPFYGYTF. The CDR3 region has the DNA TGTGCCAGCAGCGGGACCGGGACAGGGTCCCCATTCTATGGCTACACCTTC.

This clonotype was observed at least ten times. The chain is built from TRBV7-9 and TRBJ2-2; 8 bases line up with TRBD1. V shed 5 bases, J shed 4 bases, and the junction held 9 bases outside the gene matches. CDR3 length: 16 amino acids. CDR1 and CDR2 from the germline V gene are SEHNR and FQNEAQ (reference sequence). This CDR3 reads CASSPERTGSTGELFF. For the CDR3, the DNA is TGTGCCAGCAGCCCTGAGCGGACAGGGTCCACCGGGGAGCTGTTTTTT.